One sample yielded the 5 T cell receptor beta chains listed below, sequenced in a study. Using its own MiXCR run on the 5' RACE reads, TCRdb lists one record per CDR3 protein. The sample holds approximately 41,000 distinct CDR3 sequences, roughly 29% seen once. Sequencing was carried out using memory CD4+ T cells sorted from a lymph node. Indicated subset: memory CD4+ T cells, CD4+CD45RO+CD25-. These receptors were taken from a female donor with breast cancer.

Note on this clonotype: A read error may explain this, as a much larger clone is one base away. The genes are TRBV5-6 and TRBJ2-1; D remains unclear. CDR1 is SGHDT, CDR2 YYEEEE, per germline. The CDR3 has 15 amino acids. The CDR3 nucleotides are TGTACCAGCAGCTTCGACACAAAGGGCACCAATGAGCAGTTCTTC. Amino acid sequence: CTSSFDTKGTNEQFF. Using reference TRBV5-6 and TRBJ2-1 for the parts outside the CDR3, the full variable domain is DAGVTQSPTHLIKTRGQQVTLRCSPKSGHDTVSWYQQALGQGPQFIFQYYEEEERQRGNFPDRFSGHQFPNYSSELNVNALLLGDSALYLCTSSFDTKGTNEQFFGPGTRLTVL.

The rearrangement uses TRBV5-4 and TRBJ2-7, with 8 bases lining up with TRBD2. CDR1 is SGHNT and CDR2 is YYREEE in the germline V gene (reference sequence). The junction had 5 bases not matched to a gene; V was cut back by 4 bases and J by 2 bases. This CDR3 has 14 amino acids. As DNA, the CDR3 is TGTGCCAGCAGCGAGTACGGGAGGGCCTACGAGCAGTACTTC. Its translation: CASSEYGRAYEQYF. Full variable domain (missing parts from reference TRBV5-4 and TRBJ2-7): ETGVTQSPTHLIKTRGQQVTLRCSSQSGHNTVSWYQQALGQGPQFIFQYYREEENGRGNFPPRFSGLQFPNYSSELNVNALELDDSALYLCASSEYGRAYEQYFGPGTRLTVT.

This chain connects TRBV6-5 to TRBJ2-6, with a weak D call TRBD2 (5 bases). There are 16 residues in the CDR3. The ends were cut back, 10 bases at V and 0 bases at J, with 16 bases in the middle. CDR1 and CDR2 from the germline V gene are MNHEY and SVGAGI. The CDR3, as DNA: TGTGCCACCAAGACTACCCTCAGCTCTGGGGCCAACGTCCTGACTTTC. Residues: CATKTTLSSGANVLTF.

The chain combines TRBV20-1 with TRBJ1-2; D unclear. Between the trimmed V and J ends, which lost 4 bases and 2 bases, there was a span of 8 bases. The CDR3 sequence is 12 residues long. Germline V gene data show CDR1 as DFQATT and CDR2 as SNEGSKA (reference sequence). In DNA form, the CDR3 reads TGCAGTGCTACTGGGTCCAACTATGGCTACACCTTC. Translating gives CSATGSNYGYTF.

The V and J genes are TRBV3-1 and TRBJ2-1; 9 bases align to TRBD2. The V gene end was trimmed by 2 bases and the J gene end by 7 bases; junction bases not matched to a gene: 6. The CDR3 is 15 residues long. Germline CDR1 is LGHDT and CDR2 is YNNKEL (reference sequence). CDR3 sequence reads: CASSQRGRASNEQFF. CDR3 bases: TGTGCCAGCAGCCAACGCGGGAGGGCTTCGAATGAGCAGTTCTTC.